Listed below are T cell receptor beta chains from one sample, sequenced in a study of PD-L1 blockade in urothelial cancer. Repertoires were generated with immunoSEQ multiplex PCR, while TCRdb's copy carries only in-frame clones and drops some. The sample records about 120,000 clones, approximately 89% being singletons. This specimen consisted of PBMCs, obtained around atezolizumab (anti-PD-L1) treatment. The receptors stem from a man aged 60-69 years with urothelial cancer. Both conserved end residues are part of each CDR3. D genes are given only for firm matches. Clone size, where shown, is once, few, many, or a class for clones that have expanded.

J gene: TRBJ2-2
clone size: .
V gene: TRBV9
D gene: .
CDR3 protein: CASSVDRAGTGELFF
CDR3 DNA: TGTGCCAGCAGCGTAGACCGGGCGGGCACCGGGGAGCTGTTTTTT

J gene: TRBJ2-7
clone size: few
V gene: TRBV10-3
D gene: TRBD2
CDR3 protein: CAISDTSGSGDEQYF
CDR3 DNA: TGTGCCATCAGTGATACTAGCGGGAGTGGAGACGAGCAGTACTTC

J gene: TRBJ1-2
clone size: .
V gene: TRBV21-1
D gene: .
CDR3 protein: CASSPLGGNPNYGYTF
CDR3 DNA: TGTGCCAGCAGCCCTCTTGGGGGGAATCCTAACTATGGCTACACCTTC

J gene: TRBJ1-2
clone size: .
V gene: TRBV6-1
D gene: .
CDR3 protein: CASRESGSLNGYTF
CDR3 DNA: TGTGCCAGCAGGGAATCTGGCAGTCTTAACGGCTACACCTTC

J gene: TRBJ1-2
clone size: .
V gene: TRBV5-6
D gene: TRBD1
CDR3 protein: CASSSSGTGPYGYTF
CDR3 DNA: TGTGCCAGCAGCTCATCCGGGACAGGGCCCTATGGCTACACCTTC

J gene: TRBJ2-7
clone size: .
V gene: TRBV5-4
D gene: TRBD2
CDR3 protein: CASSPRGDSYEQYF
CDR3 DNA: TGTGCCAGCAGCCCCCGGGGGGATTCCTACGAGCAGTACTTC

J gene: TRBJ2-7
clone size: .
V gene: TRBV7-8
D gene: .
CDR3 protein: CASSPQGLSYEQYF
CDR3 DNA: TGTGCCAGCAGCCCTCAGGGTTTAAGCTACGAGCAGTACTTC

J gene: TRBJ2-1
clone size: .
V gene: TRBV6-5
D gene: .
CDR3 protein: CASSYAGQQFF
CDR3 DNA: TGTGCCAGCAGTTACGCGGGACAGCAGTTCTTC

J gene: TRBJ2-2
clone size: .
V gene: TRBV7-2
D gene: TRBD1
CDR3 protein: CASGLRTGNTGELFF
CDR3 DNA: TGTGCCAGCGGCTTGAGGACAGGGAACACCGGGGAGCTGTTTTTT

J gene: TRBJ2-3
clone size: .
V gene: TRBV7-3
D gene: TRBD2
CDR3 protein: CASSSDRAGGTDTQYF
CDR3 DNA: TGTGCCAGCAGCTCGGACCGAGCGGGGGGCACAGATACGCAGTATTTT

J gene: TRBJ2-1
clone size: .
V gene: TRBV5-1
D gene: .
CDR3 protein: CASSLGGRRNNEQFF
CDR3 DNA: TGCGCCAGCAGCTTGGGGGGGCGCAGAAACAATGAGCAGTTCTTC

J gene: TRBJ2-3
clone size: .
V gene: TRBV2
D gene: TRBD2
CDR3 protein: CASRESSGLGDTQYF
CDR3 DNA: TGTGCCAGCAGGGAGTCTAGCGGCCTAGGAGATACGCAGTATTTT

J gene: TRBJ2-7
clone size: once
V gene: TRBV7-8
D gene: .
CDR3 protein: CASSPTDGGQYF
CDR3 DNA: TGTGCCAGCAGCCCAACTGACGGGGGTCAGTACTTC

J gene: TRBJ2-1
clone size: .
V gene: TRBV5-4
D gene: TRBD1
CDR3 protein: CASSYDRGVYNEQFF
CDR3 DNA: TGTGCCAGCAGCTATGACAGGGGGGTATACAATGAGCAGTTCTTC

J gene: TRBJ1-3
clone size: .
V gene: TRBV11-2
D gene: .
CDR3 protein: CASSPGTAGNTIYF
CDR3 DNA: TGTGCCAGCAGCCCCGGGACTGCTGGAAACACCATATATTTT

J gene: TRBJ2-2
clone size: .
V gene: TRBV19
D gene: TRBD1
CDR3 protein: CASSPRDRGREGGNTGELFF
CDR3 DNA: TGTGCCAGTAGTCCTCGGGACAGGGGGCGAGAAGGAGGGAACACCGGGGAGCTGTTTTTT

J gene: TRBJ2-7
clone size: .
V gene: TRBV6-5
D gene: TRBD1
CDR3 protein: CASRQGQGGYEQYF
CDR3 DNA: TGTGCCAGCAGACAAGGACAGGGAGGCTACGAGCAGTACTTC

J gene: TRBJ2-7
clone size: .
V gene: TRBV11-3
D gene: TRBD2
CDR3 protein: CASSDGTSGRNEQYF
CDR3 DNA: TGTGCCAGCAGTGATGGGACTAGCGGGAGGAACGAGCAGTACTTC

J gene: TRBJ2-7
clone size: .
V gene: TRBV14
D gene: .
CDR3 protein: CASSQGRYEQYF
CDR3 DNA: TGTGCCAGCAGCCAAGGTCGCTACGAGCAGTACTTC

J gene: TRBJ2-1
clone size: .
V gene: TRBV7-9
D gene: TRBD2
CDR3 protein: CASSLPSGGVMDEQFF
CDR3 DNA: TGTGCCAGCAGCTTACCTAGCGGGGGGGTCATGGATGAGCAGTTCTTC

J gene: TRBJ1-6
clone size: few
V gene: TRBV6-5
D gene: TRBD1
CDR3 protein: CASSAGQGWNSPLHF
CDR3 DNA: TGTGCCAGCAGTGCGGGACAGGGTTGGAATTCACCCCTCCACTTT